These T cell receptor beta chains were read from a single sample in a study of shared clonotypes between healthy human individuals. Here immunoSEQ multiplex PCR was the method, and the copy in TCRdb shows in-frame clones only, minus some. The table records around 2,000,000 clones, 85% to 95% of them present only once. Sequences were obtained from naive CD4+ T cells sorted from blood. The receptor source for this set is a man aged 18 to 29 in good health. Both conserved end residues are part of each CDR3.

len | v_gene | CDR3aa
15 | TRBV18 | CASSLKGQVNTEAFF
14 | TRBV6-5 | CASSRGGTDGELFF
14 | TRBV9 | CASSDPRGPYGYTF
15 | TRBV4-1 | CASSQDQGYGQPQHF
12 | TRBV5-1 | CASSPQGFEQYF
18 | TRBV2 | CASSVRQSNFHSNQPQHF
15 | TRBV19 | CASSTELWRREKLFF
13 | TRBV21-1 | CASSNPRNYGYTF
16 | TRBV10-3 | CAISESSGQITDTQYF
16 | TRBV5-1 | CASSLRSGQLLDEQYF
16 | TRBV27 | CASYGSQGKGNYGYTF
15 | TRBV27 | CASRSQGLMNTEAFF
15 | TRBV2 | CASSPGDSLQETQYF
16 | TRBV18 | CASSLDRDLSYNEQFF
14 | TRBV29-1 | CSVVLAGGTETQYF
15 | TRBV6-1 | CASSALGVGNQPQHF
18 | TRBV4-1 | CASRLDPDGALGAYEQYF
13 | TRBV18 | CASSYRGQTEAFF
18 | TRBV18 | CASSPFLSDSSTNEKLFF
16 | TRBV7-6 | CASSLRTSGQTDTQYF
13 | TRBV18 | CASSDQGNGGYTF
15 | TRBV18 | CASSPQRASSYEQYF
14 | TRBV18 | CASSPGTGEYGYTF
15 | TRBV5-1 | CASSPGVGYDQPQHF
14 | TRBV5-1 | CASGREAMNTEAFF
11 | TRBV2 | CANTGGVEQFF
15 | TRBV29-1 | CSVGGVTGMNTEAFF
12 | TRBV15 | CATSPPFQPQHF
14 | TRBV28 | CASSAPGHSKPQHF
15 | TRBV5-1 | CASSITGKRTDTQYF
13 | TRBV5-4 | CASSLSVNNEQFF
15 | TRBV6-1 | CASSEDRTIAGELFF
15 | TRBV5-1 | CASSRTGDNQETQYF
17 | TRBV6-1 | CASSEVGQGVGNQPQHF
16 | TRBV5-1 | CASSGMSGTVPGELFF
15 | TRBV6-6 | CASSYSRGLGQGYTF
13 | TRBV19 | CASKQGGNYGYTF
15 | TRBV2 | CASSRDGTGVNGYTF
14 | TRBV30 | CAAQTTDSNQPQHF
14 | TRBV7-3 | CASSLGGDQNEQYF
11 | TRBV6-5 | CASGWTDTQYF
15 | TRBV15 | CATSSGTDSNQPQHF
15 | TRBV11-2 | CASSFTSGGPYEQYF